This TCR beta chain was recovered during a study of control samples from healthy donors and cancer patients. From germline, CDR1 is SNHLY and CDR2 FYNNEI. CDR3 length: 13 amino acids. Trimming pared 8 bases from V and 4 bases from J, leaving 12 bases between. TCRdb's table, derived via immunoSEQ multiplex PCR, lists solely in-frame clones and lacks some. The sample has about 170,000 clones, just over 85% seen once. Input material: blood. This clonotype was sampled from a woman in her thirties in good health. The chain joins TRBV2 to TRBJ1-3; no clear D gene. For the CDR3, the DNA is TGTGCCAGCGCCAATCGCGGGGGAAACACCATATATTTT. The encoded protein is CASANRGGNTIYF.